A few counts support the clone carrying this TCR beta chain. The data were taken from a study of molecular identifiers for immune sequencing clone quantification. The authors built bulk TCR libraries by previously described methods with listed TCR primers. One entry per CDR3 protein, called by TCRdb with MiXCR from the PCR reads. The table shows more than 300,000 distinct CDR3 sequences, with roughly a fifth occurring only once. Sample: naive CD8+ T cells from blood, with Jurkat cell RNA spiked in. Subset noted: FACS-sorted CD8+CD4-CCR7+CD45RA+ naive T cells. The TCR was taken from a human donor in good health. Some libraries in this study had Jurkat cell RNA spiked in.

CDR3 residues: CASSTRPEQFF. The DNA for the CDR3 is TGTGCCAGCAGCACCCGCCCCGAGCAGTTCTTC. The chain employs TRBV7-9 and TRBJ2-1, with D uncertain. V lost 5 bases and J 10 bases, leaving 9 bases between the germline ends. Germline CDR1 is SEHNR and CDR2 is FQNEAQ (reference sequence). The CDR3 runs to 11 residues.